This T cell receptor (beta chain) came from a study of blood T cell repertoires in COVID-19. Background on the study: Researchers got acute and convalescent COVID-19 samples from the United States, Italy and Spain. In each case, the material was cDNA or gDNA derived from T cells, B-cell-depleted T cells, or PBMCs.

In the original analysis: Reference gene primer amplification in the assay estimated nucleated cell counts. Profiling relied on immunoSEQ multiplex PCR, and the TCRdb table lists in-frame clones only, not all of them. V and J calls and clone size are copied from that table; D and trimming were computed from the DNA. Of 220,000 or so clones in the sample, 80% to 90% are singletons; the top ten hold 2.9%. The CDR3 is 14 residues long. Trimming left V 9 bases short and J 0 bases short, with 15 bases between. Germline V gene data show CDR1 as PRHDT and CDR2 as FYEKMQ (reference sequence). Sequencing used peripheral blood. The rearrangement links TRBV13 to TRBJ2-7, with D perhaps matching TRBD2 (5 bases). This TCR derives from a man in his forties or fifties who had recovered from COVID-19. The CDR3 coding sequence is TGTGCCAGTCGAAGGGCTGGGAGCTCCTACGAGCAGTACTTC. It specifies CASRRAGSSYEQYF.